This T cell receptor (beta chain) was sequenced in a study of OX40 agonist ivuxolimab in advanced cancers. TCRdb's table, derived via immunoSEQ multiplex PCR, lists solely in-frame clones and lacks some. The sample holds around 100,000 clones; approximately 94% are singletons and the top ten take approximately 2%. CDR3 length: 13 amino acids. With 6 bases clipped from V and 5 bases from J, the junction kept 7 bases outside the gene matches. Germline V gene sequence: CDR1 SGHRS, CDR2 YFSETQ. The chain employs TRBV5-1 and TRBJ2-5; TRBD1 agrees at 7 bases. This TCR was recovered from an adult with an advanced solid tumor such as melanoma, head and neck, liver or kidney cancer. The specimen comprised CD4+ or CD8+ T cells sorted from blood, sampled in a trial of the OX40 agonist ivuxolimab. The CDR3 loop is CASNTGDEETQYF. CDR3 sequence (DNA): TGCGCCAGCAACACAGGGGATGAGGAGACCCAGTACTTC.